This record looks at one T cell receptor beta chain sequence and its context. CDR3 length: 14 amino acids. The ends lost 5 bases at V and 2 bases at J; junction bases unmatched: 6. CDR1 and CDR2 from the germline V gene are SGHVS and FNYEAQ. Per the original data handling: Amplified reference gene primers provided the basis for estimating nucleated cell counts. Here immunoSEQ multiplex PCR was the method, and the copy in TCRdb shows in-frame clones only, minus some. For V, J and clone size, that table is used; D and trimming come from the DNA. There are roughly 230,000 clones in the sample; 65% to 85% occur only once, and more than 3% lies in the top ten. The sample comes from a study of blood T cell repertoires in COVID-19. Recruits, aged 18 to 89 years, lived in 24 US areas. For recovered donors of Cohort 3, there were two negative PCRs, clearance, or symptom resolution.

The V and J genes are TRBV7-6 and TRBJ2-7, with 7 bases matching TRBD1. The source of this sequence is an older woman who had recovered from COVID-19. Sequencing used PBMCs or T cells enriched from blood (not recorded which). CDR3 in DNA: TGTGCCAGCAGCCCAGGGGACAGCCCCTACGAGCAGTACTTC. Residues: CASSPGDSPYEQYF.